This is a list of T cell receptor beta chains from one sample in a study of T cell changes during pregnancy in multiple sclerosis. Sequencing was performed with immunoSEQ multiplex PCR; in TCRdb, only in-frame clones are kept and a portion is missing. The table shows under 50,000 clones, with roughly 90% occurring only once. The input for sequencing was peripheral blood, taken in the first trimester of pregnancy. Receptors were obtained from a female donor in good health, enrolled as a control in a pregnancy study. Both conserved end residues are part of each CDR3. Fields, in order: J gene, D gene, V gene, CDR3 protein, CDR3 DNA. D genes are given only for firm matches.

>TRBJ2-3|.|TRBV25-1
CASSYSPRDTQYF
TGTGCCAGCTCCTACTCCCCGAGAGATACGCAGTATTTT
>TRBJ2-3|.|TRBV6-4
CASRQDPSTDTQYF
TGTGCCAGCCGACAGGACCCTAGCACAGATACGCAGTATTTT
>TRBJ2-3|.|TRBV20-1
CSAASDTQYF
TGCAGTGCCGCGTCGGATACGCAGTATTTT
>TRBJ1-2|.|TRBV6-5
CASSLQGKYGYTF
TGTGCCAGCAGTCTCCAGGGAAAGTATGGCTACACCTTC
>TRBJ1-2|.|TRBV19
CASTSQGITNYGYTF
TGTGCCAGTACCTCCCAGGGAATCACTAACTATGGCTACACCTTC
>TRBJ1-1|.|TRBV11-3
CASSPGAEAFF
TGTGCCAGCAGCCCCGGTGCTGAAGCTTTCTTT
>TRBJ1-1|TRBD1|TRBV2
CASKSDRDTEAFF
TGTGCCAGCAAATCTGACAGGGATACTGAAGCTTTCTTT
>TRBJ2-1|.|TRBV30
CAWSVAGGEQFF
TGTGCCTGGAGTGTGGCTGGAGGGGAGCAGTTCTTC
>TRBJ2-7|TRBD2|TRBV4-3
CASSQALAGALLPEQYF
TGCGCCAGCAGCCAAGCCCTAGCGGGAGCTCTGTTACCCGAGCAGTACTTC
>TRBJ2-3|TRBD2|TRBV19
CASSIGRRPSGGTDTQYF
TGTGCCAGTAGTATAGGCAGGCGACCTAGCGGAGGGACAGATACGCAGTATTTT
>TRBJ1-6|.|TRBV2
CASSRTLASYNSPLHF
TGTGCCAGCAGTCGGACTTTAGCTAGCTATAATTCACCCCTCCACTTT
>TRBJ2-3|TRBD2|TRBV9
CASSEARTSGGAGSTDTQYF
TGTGCCAGCAGCGAGGCCCGGACTAGCGGGGGGGCCGGTAGCACAGATACGCAGTATTTT
>TRBJ1-2|.|TRBV7-2
CASSPGTF
TGTGCCAGCAGCCCCGGCACCTTC
>TRBJ2-1|TRBD2|TRBV4-2
CASSLNPGLANEQFF
TGTGCCAGCAGCCTGAACCCGGGACTAGCGAATGAGCAGTTCTTC
>TRBJ1-2|.|TRBV28
CASSSEEPASLTYGYTF
TGTGCCAGCAGTTCGGAGGAGCCGGCAAGCCTCACCTATGGCTACACCTTC
>TRBJ1-1|.|TRBV5-1
CASSLGDLNTEAFF
TGCGCCAGCAGCTTAGGGGACTTAAACACTGAAGCTTTCTTT
>TRBJ1-4|.|TRBV2
CASSASGEKLFF
TGTGCCAGCAGTGCTTCAGGGGAAAAACTGTTTTTT
>TRBJ2-1|.|TRBV7-9
CASSLAATGTRGPNEQFF
TGTGCCAGCAGCTTAGCGGCGACCGGGACTAGGGGGCCCAATGAGCAGTTCTTC
>TRBJ2-2|.|TRBV7-9
CASSIHRDTGELFF
TGTGCCAGCAGCATTCACAGGGATACCGGGGAGCTGTTTTTT
>TRBJ2-1|TRBD2|TRBV6-4
CASRGLAGGDNEQFF
TGTGCCAGCAGGGGACTAGCGGGGGGCGATAATGAGCAGTTCTTC
>TRBJ2-1|TRBD2|TRBV27
CASRYVAGDNEQFF
TGTGCCAGCAGATATGTAGCGGGGGACAATGAGCAGTTCTTC
>TRBJ2-7|TRBD2|TRBV6-6
CASSHEIAGSWYEQYF
TGTGCCAGCAGCCACGAGATAGCGGGCTCGTGGTACGAGCAGTACTTC